The rows below give T cell receptor beta chains drawn from one sample of a study of neurological immune-mediated disorders. Via MiXCR, TCRdb re-called the 5' RACE reads, giving one row per CDR3 protein. The data contain roughly 38,000 distinct CDR3 sequences, less than 8.5% of them singletons. Sequencing was carried out using PBMCs. The receptors here all came from a woman in her 40s in good health. Each CDR3 is given with its conserved first and last residue. D genes are given only for firm matches. For some rows the clone size is stated as once, few or many, or as a class when expanded; others skip it.

NA	many	TRBV7-8	TRBJ2-7	TGTGCCAGCAGCTTAGCGGTGGGTTACGAGCAGTACTTC	CASSLAVGYEQYF
TRBD2	many	TRBV2	TRBJ2-2	TGTGCCAGCAGTGGACCAGCGGGAGCTCTCCGGGGGGAGCTGTTTTTT	CASSGPAGALRGELFF
TRBD1	many	TRBV12-3/TRBV12-4	TRBJ1-2	TGTGCCAGCAGCCAGCCACAGGGGATCTACACCTTC	CASSQPQGIYTF
TRBD2	many	TRBV4-1	TRBJ2-5	TGCGCCAGCAGCCAAGGGTTTAGCGGGGGGTCGGAGACCCAGTACTTC	CASSQGFSGGSETQYF
TRBD2	many	TRBV4-3	TRBJ2-7	TGCGCCAGCAGCCAAGATAGGGGCGGGAGAGATTACGAGCAGTACTTC	CASSQDRGGRDYEQYF
NA	many	TRBV7-9	TRBJ1-1	TGTGCCAGTACAATTCAGGGAGGCGCGAACACTGAAGCTTTCTTT	CASTIQGGANTEAFF
TRBD2	many	TRBV27	TRBJ2-5	TGTGCCAGCAGTCGACTAGCGGGAGGGTCCCTACGGCAAGAGACCCAGTACTTC	CASSRLAGGSLRQETQYF
NA	many	TRBV5-1	TRBJ2-1	TGCGCCAGCAGTGTGGGGGCGGGAGAGACCTACAATGAGCAGTTCTTC	CASSVGAGETYNEQFF
TRBD1	many	TRBV6-5	TRBJ1-2	TGTGCCAGCAGTTCCGACAGGGAAGGAGACTATGGCTACACCTTC	CASSSDREGDYGYTF
TRBD2	many	TRBV4-2	TRBJ2-3	TGTGCCAGCAGCCAGGCGGGAGTGCCAGATACGCAGTATTTT	CASSQAGVPDTQYF
NA	many	TRBV3-1	TRBJ1-5	TGTGCCAGCAGCCAAGACTTCGGTAGCAATCAGCCCCAGCATTTT	CASSQDFGSNQPQHF
NA	many	TRBV19	TRBJ2-4	TGTGCCAGTAGTCTTTACAACAGGCTCCAGGACATTCAGTACTTC	CASSLYNRLQDIQYF
NA	many	TRBV5-5	TRBJ2-3	TGTGCCAGCAGCCCGGGACCGCTGGGCACAGATACGCAGTATTTT	CASSPGPLGTDTQYF
NA	few	TRBV18	TRBJ2-6	TGTGCCAGCTCACCTATCAATGTTGTCTCTGGGGCCAACGTCCTGACTTTC	CASSPINVVSGANVLTF
TRBD2	many	TRBV3-1	TRBJ2-5	TGTGCCAGCAGCAAATGGACTAGCGGGGGCAGGGAGACCCAGTACTTC	CASSKWTSGGRETQYF
TRBD1	many	TRBV20-1	TRBJ2-2	TGCAGTGCTAGAGACAGGGGGCATGGCGGGGAGCTGTTTTTT	CSARDRGHGGELFF
TRBD1	many	TRBV2	TRBJ1-2	TGTGCCAGCAGTGGGACAGGCTATGGCTACACCTTC	CASSGTGYGYTF
NA	many	TRBV5-1	TRBJ2-3	TGCGCCAGCAGCCTGTACTACTCAGATACGCAGTATTTT	CASSLYYSDTQYF
TRBD1	many	TRBV5-1	TRBJ2-7	TGCGCCAGCAGCTTCTTAGGACAGGGGAAGGGCTACGAGCAGTACTTC	CASSFLGQGKGYEQYF
NA	many	TRBV5-1	TRBJ1-2	TGCGCCAGCAGCTTGTATGAGTCCAGAGCTAACTATGGCTACACCTTC	CASSLYESRANYGYTF
NA	many	TRBV6-5	TRBJ2-3	TGTGCCAGCAGTTACATCGGGAGCACAGATACGCAGTATTTT	CASSYIGSTDTQYF
TRBD1	many	TRBV9	TRBJ2-3	TGTGCCAGCAGCGTAAGACAGGGACAAGATACGCAGTATTTT	CASSVRQGQDTQYF
TRBD2	many	TRBV7-3	TRBJ2-3	TGTGCCAGCAGCCCCGGGCTAGCGGGAGCAGATACGCAGTATTTT	CASSPGLAGADTQYF
NA	many	TRBV20-1	TRBJ1-4	TGCAGTGCTCGAGGGAGTGGTAATGAAAAACTGTTTTTT	CSARGSGNEKLFF
NA	once	TRBV19	TRBJ2-3	TGTGCCAGTAGTTCGGCTAACGCGGATACGCAGTATTTT	CASSSANADTQYF
TRBD2	many	TRBV3-1	TRBJ2-7	TGTGCCAGCAGCCAAGGGCTAGCGGCCCTCTCCTACGAGCAGTACTTC	CASSQGLAALSYEQYF
NA	many	TRBV12-3/TRBV12-4	TRBJ2-1	TGTGCCAGCAGTTTCGCCGCAGAGCAGTTCTTC	CASSFAAEQFF
TRBD2	NA	TRBV27	TRBJ2-1	TGTGCCAGCAGTCCAGTGGGAGGGTACAATGAGCAGTTCTTC	CASSPVGGYNEQFF
TRBD1	many	TRBV7-3	TRBJ2-5	TGTGCCAGCAGCAACGACAGGGTAGAGACCCAGTACTTC	CASSNDRVETQYF
NA	many	TRBV3-1	TRBJ2-6	TGTGCCAGCAGGCCAACCACTACTGGGGCCAACGTCCTGACTTTC	CASRPTTTGANVLTF
NA	many	TRBV5-1	TRBJ1-2	TGCGCCAGCAGCTTGGGACGGTCTAACTATGGCTACACCTTC	CASSLGRSNYGYTF
NA	many	TRBV5-1	TRBJ2-7	TGCGCCAGCAGCTTCTACGCAGGGGCCTACGAGCAGTACTTC	CASSFYAGAYEQYF
TRBD2	many	TRBV20-1	TRBJ2-1	TGCAGTGCTAGCGGGGGGGCCAACAATGAGCAGTTCTTC	CSASGGANNEQFF
NA	once	TRBV10-2	TRBJ2-1	TGCGCCAGCAGCGGGAACTCCTACAATGAGCAGTTCTTC	CASSGNSYNEQFF
NA	many	TRBV20-1	TRBJ1-1	TGCAGTGCTAGACCTATCGGACACCTGAACACTGAAGCTTTCTTT	CSARPIGHLNTEAFF
NA	medium-sized	TRBV15	TRBJ1-1	TGTGCCACCAGCAGAGATGTGGCGGGGAGGGCTTTCTTT	CATSRDVAGRAFF
NA	many	TRBV28	TRBJ1-1	TGTGCCAGCAGTTTATTTCGTGGACCCGAAGCTTTCTTT	CASSLFRGPEAFF
NA	many	TRBV29-1	TRBJ2-5	TGCAGCGTTGTATTGGTTGGGGAGGTGGTGGAGACCCAGTACTTC	CSVVLVGEVVETQYF
TRBD2	many	TRBV27	TRBJ2-7	TGTGCCAGCTCGCGGGAGGGCCCTCGGTACGAGCAGTACTTC	CASSREGPRYEQYF
NA	many	TRBV5-1	TRBJ2-5	TGCGCCAGCAGCTTGGAAGGCAGGGATGTGGAGACCCAGTACTTC	CASSLEGRDVETQYF
NA	many	TRBV7-2	TRBJ1-6	TGTGCCAGCAGCTTAGAGGGCTCCCTGAGCTCCTATAATTCACCCCTCCACTTT	CASSLEGSLSSYNSPLHF
NA	many	TRBV2	TRBJ2-7	TGTGCCAGCAGGCTTCCGAACCTCGAGCAGTACTTC	CASRLPNLEQYF
NA	many	TRBV12-3/TRBV12-4	TRBJ1-4	TGTGCCAGCAGCGCAGGGCGGACTAATGAAAAACTGTTTTTT	CASSAGRTNEKLFF
NA	many	TRBV28	TRBJ2-1	TGTGCCAGCGCAGGTGCCGGGCCGTACAATGAGCAGTTCTTC	CASAGAGPYNEQFF
NA	many	TRBV14	TRBJ1-2	TGTGCCAGCAGCCAGCTGGACGGCTATGGCTACACCTTC	CASSQLDGYGYTF
TRBD1	many	TRBV5-1	TRBJ1-1	TGCGCCAGCAGCTTGCGCGGGACAGGGGGTATTAAGAACACTGAAGCTTTCTTT	CASSLRGTGGIKNTEAFF
NA	many	TRBV6-5	TRBJ2-6	TGTGCCAGCAGTCAGGCCTCTGGGGCCAACGTCCTGACTTTC	CASSQASGANVLTF